These 32 T cell receptor beta chains came from one sample sequenced in a study of CXCR3-negative and CXCR3-positive naive CD8 T cells. UMI-labeled 5' RACE TRB cDNA libraries were prepared from the cells. With the 5' RACE reads reprocessed, TCRdb shows one record per CDR3 protein and no DNA. Here the sample table reports around 140,000 distinct CDR3 sequences. The sequenced material came from naive CXCR3- CD8+ T cells from blood. As to subset: CD45RO-CCR7+CD27+CD95- naive CD8+ T cells lacking CXCR3 (TNR3-). These TCRs come from a human donor in good health. Some clones in this sample may be carry-over from other donors' samples.

This sequence joins TRBV4-1 and TRBJ2-7; absent DNA, TCRdb's TRBD1 call cannot be checked. Looked up from germline, CDR1 is MGHRA and CDR2 is YSYEKL. This CDR3 comprises 15 residues. The CDR3 reads CASSHRDTGVYEQYF.

The chain recombines TRBV5-1 with TRBJ2-3; TCRdb gives TRBD2 as the D gene, but with no DNA this cannot be confirmed. Germline CDR1 and CDR2: SGHRS and YFSETQ. The CDR3 spans 16 residues. CDR3 in amino acids: CASSLVRPTSTDTQYF.

The chain uses TRBV2 and TRBJ2-3; the D call from TCRdb, TRBD1, cannot be confirmed without DNA. This CDR3 is 18 amino acids long. CDR1 and CDR2 (germline): SNHLY, FYNNEI. CDR3: CASSEAPGTTPHTDTQYF.

The J gene is TRBJ2-7, the V gene TRBV28; TCRdb outputs TRBD1, but without DNA this stays unchecked. Looked up from germline, CDR1 is MDHEN and CDR2 is SYDVKM. There are 15 residues in the CDR3. Here the CDR3 reads CASNLPGPPADEQYF.

The gene calls are TRBV5-1 and TRBJ2-2. The CDR3 covers 14 residues. The germline CDR1 and CDR2 sequences are SGHRS and YFSETQ. This CDR3 is CASSLADSTGELFF.

This sequence joins TRBV6-5 and TRBJ2-7; TCRdb outputs TRBD1, but without DNA this stays unchecked. The germline gives CDR1 MNHEY, CDR2 SVGAGI. The CDR3 totals 15 residues. CDR3 sequence reads: CASSYSGTGSYEQYF.

The chain joins TRBV9 to TRBJ2-2; TCRdb gives TRBD2 as the D gene, but with no DNA this cannot be confirmed. The CDR3 covers 18 residues. The germline V gene encodes CDR1 SGDLS and CDR2 YYNGEE. CDR3 in amino acids: CASSDARGLAGTYGELFF.

The gene calls are TRBV4-1 and TRBJ2-7; TCRdb picks TRBD2, but there is no DNA to check that call. The V gene's germline CDR1 is MGHRA and CDR2 YSYEKL. This CDR3 has 15 residues. CDR3 protein: CASSQVTSGSYEQYF.

This chain joins TRBV29-1 and TRBJ1-2; the D gene TCRdb calls, TRBD1, cannot be checked with no DNA. The CDR3 consists of 14 residues. The germline V gene encodes CDR1 SQVTM and CDR2 ANQGSEA. CDR3 protein: CSVEAVERGYGYTF.

The chain has TRBV28 and TRBJ1-1; TCRdb picks TRBD1, but there is no DNA to check that call. The germline gives CDR1 MDHEN, CDR2 SYDVKM. The CDR3 consists of 14 residues. The CDR3 spells CASGGQGADTEAFF.

J is TRBJ2-7 and V is TRBV21-1; lacking DNA, the TRBD2 call made by TCRdb goes unchecked. TRBV21-1 is a known pseudogene. The CDR3 sequence is 20 residues long. CDR3 sequence: CASTLREGASGRETTYEQYF.

The chain carries TRBV5-5 and TRBJ2-7; the D call from TCRdb, TRBD1, cannot be confirmed without DNA. The CDR3 covers 15 residues. Germline CDR1 SGHKS, CDR2 YYEKEE (reference sequence). CDR3 loop: CASRLGQGWAYEQYF.

The chain is built from TRBV12-3 or TRBV12-4 and TRBJ2-7; the TCRdb call, TRBD1, lacks DNA for checking. The CDR3 runs to 14 residues. The CDR3 protein is CASSLTGGPYEQYF.

V gene TRBV29-1 combines with J gene TRBJ2-3; absent DNA, TCRdb's TRBD2 call cannot be checked. Germline lookup yields CDR1 SQVTM and CDR2 ANQGSEA. The CDR3 is 15 amino acids. The CDR3 is CSVRLADPLTDTQYF.

The CDR3 region is CASSGSRGLRDEQYF. V usage is TRBV5-1 and J usage is TRBJ2-7; TCRdb picks TRBD2, but there is no DNA to check that call. The CDR3 consists of 15 residues. Per germline, CDR1 SGHRS and CDR2 YFSETQ.

V usage is TRBV6-4 and J usage is TRBJ2-3; TCRdb picks TRBD2, but there is no DNA to check that call. In germline, CDR1 is MRHNA, CDR2 SNTAGT. The CDR3 is made up of 17 amino acids. The CDR3 loop reads CASSDVASGASTDTQYF.

The J gene is TRBJ2-2, the V gene TRBV5-4; the D call of TRBD1 rests on TCRdb alone, since no DNA is present to check it. The CDR3 covers 17 residues. Germline CDR1 SGHNT, CDR2 YYREEE (reference sequence). The CDR3 region is CASSLLEGGQPTGELFF.

This chain uses TRBV28 with TRBJ2-7; TCRdb returns TRBD1, unconfirmable since there is no DNA. Germline V lookup: CDR1 MDHEN, CDR2 SYDVKM. This CDR3 comprises 13 residues. CDR3 region: CASHEVGAYEQYF.

This CDR3 is CATSRGRGETQYF. The chain carries TRBV15 and TRBJ2-5. Per germline, CDR1 LNHNV and CDR2 YYDKDF (reference sequence). The CDR3 has 13 amino acids.

The rearrangement joins TRBV20-1 to TRBJ1-2; the D gene TCRdb calls, TRBD1, cannot be checked with no DNA. This CDR3 is built from 15 residues. From germline, CDR1 is DFQATT and CDR2 SNEGSKA (reference sequence). The CDR3 spells CSAEAGQALREGYTF.

The gene calls are TRBV29-1 and TRBJ2-1; TCRdb selects TRBD2, and the lack of DNA leaves this call unchecked. Per germline, CDR1 SQVTM and CDR2 ANQGSEA. The CDR3 loop spans 13 amino acids. Here the CDR3 reads CSVTSETYNEQFF.

The CDR3 spells CASSQGAREGYTEAFF. This chain links TRBV4-1 with TRBJ1-1. Germline lookup yields CDR1 MGHRA and CDR2 YSYEKL. The CDR3 sequence is 16 residues long.

V usage is TRBV29-1 and J usage is TRBJ2-6; absent DNA, TCRdb's TRBD1 call cannot be checked. CDR3 length: 15 amino acids. Germline V gene data show CDR1 as SQVTM and CDR2 as ANQGSEA. The CDR3 sequence is CSVGDTDSGANVLTF.

The chain has TRBV10-3 and TRBJ2-3; as DNA is missing, the TRBD1 call by TCRdb cannot be tested. CDR3 size: 14 residues. Per the germline V gene, CDR1 is ENHRY and CDR2 is SYGVKD. The CDR3 spells CAISRERVGDTQYF.

The CDR3 here is CASSQDRGTYEQYF. This chain uses TRBV4-3 with TRBJ2-7; TCRdb proposes TRBD1, but this gene call is untestable without DNA. The length of the CDR3 is 14 residues. The germline gives CDR1 LGHNA, CDR2 YSLEER.

CDR3 sequence: CASHPDSNTGELFF. The chain recombines TRBV11-2 with TRBJ2-2; the D call of TRBD1 rests on TCRdb alone, since no DNA is present to check it. The length of the CDR3 is 14 residues. Germline CDR1 reads SGHAT; CDR2 reads FQNNGV.

The chain links TRBV5-1 to TRBJ2-5; the D gene TCRdb calls, TRBD2, cannot be checked with no DNA. The CDR3 consists of 15 residues. Germline lookup yields CDR1 SGHRS and CDR2 YFSETQ. This CDR3 reads CASSSLGSGDPAQYF.

V and J are TRBV12-2 and TRBJ2-7; TCRdb returns TRBD1, unconfirmable since there is no DNA. TRBV12-2 is reported as a pseudogene. The CDR3 contains 13 residues. CDR3 sequence reads: CASRHGQGYEQYF.

This chain uses TRBV14 with TRBJ2-3; TCRdb proposes TRBD1, but this gene call is untestable without DNA. This CDR3 contains 16 residues. CDR1 and CDR2 (germline): SGHDN, FVKESK. CDR3 region: CASSRLPSAGTDTQYF.

The J gene is TRBJ2-7, the V gene TRBV4-3; lacking DNA, the TRBD1 call made by TCRdb goes unchecked. CDR3 size: 17 residues. CDR1 is LGHNA, CDR2 YSLEER, per germline. The CDR3 is CASSPRGGHRLKDEQYF.

V is TRBV9 and J is TRBJ2-5; the TCRdb call, TRBD1, lacks DNA for checking. The length of the CDR3 is 14 residues. Germline lookup yields CDR1 SGDLS and CDR2 YYNGEE. The CDR3 reads CASRETGGEETQYF. Using reference TRBV9 and TRBJ2-5 for the parts outside the CDR3, the full variable domain is DSGVTQTPKHLITATGQRVTLRCSPRSGDLSVYWYQQSLDQGLQFLIQYYNGEERAKGNILERFSAQQFPDLHSELNLSSLELGDSALYFCASRETGGEETQYFGPGTRLLVL.

The chain employs TRBV7-9 and TRBJ2-7; TCRdb's D gene call, TRBD1, goes unchecked for lack of DNA. The CDR3 has 15 residues. The germline V gene has CDR1 SEHNR and CDR2 FQNEAQ (reference sequence). Here the CDR3 reads CASSRSGPSSYEQYF.